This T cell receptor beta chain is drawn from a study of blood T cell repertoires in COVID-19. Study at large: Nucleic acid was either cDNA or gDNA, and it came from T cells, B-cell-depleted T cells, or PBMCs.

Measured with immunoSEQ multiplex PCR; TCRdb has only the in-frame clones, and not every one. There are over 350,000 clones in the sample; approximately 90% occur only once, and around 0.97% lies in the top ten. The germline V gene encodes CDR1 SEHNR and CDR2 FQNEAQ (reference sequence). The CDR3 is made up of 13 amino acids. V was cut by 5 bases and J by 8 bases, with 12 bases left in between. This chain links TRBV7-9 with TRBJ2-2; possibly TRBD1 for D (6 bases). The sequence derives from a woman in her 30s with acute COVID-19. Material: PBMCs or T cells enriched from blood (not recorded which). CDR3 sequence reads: CASSPHREGELFF. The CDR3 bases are TGTGCCAGCAGCCCGCACAGGGAAGGGGAGCTGTTTTTT.